The source of this T cell receptor beta chain is a study of blood T cell repertoires in COVID-19. Method: immunoSEQ multiplex PCR; TCRdb's copy keeps in-frame clones and lacks some. Of approximately 120,000 clones in the sample, about 83% were seen once. This clone was found once. Input material: peripheral blood. This clonotype was obtained from a human donor in a cohort sampled during active COVID-19.

The CDR3 DNA is TGTGCCAGCAGTGAAACGTGGCAGAACACTGAAGCTTTCTTT. Translated, it gives CASSETWQNTEAFF. The chain uses TRBV6-1 and TRBJ1-1; D ambiguous. The CDR3 is made up of 14 amino acids. Looked up from germline, CDR1 is MNHNS and CDR2 is SASEGT. V dropped 2 bases and J dropped 1 base, with 8 bases sitting between them.